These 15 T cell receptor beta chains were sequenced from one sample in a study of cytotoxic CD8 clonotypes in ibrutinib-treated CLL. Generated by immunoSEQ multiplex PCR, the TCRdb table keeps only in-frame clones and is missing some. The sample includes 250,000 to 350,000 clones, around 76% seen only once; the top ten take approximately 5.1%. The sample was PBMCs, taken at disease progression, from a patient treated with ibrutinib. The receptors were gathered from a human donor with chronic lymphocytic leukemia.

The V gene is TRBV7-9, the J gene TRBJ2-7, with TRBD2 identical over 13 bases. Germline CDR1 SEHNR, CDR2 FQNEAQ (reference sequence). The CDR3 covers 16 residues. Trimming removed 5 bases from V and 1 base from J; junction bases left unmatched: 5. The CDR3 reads CASSPLGLAGSYEQYF. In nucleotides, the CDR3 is TGTGCCAGCAGCCCACTGGGACTAGCGGGATCCTACGAGCAGTACTTC.

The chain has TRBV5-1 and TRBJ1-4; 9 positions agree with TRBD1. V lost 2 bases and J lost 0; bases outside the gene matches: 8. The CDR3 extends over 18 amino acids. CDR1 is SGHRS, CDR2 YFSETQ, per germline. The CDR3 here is CASSFRQGDLATNEKLFF. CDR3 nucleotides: TGCGCCAGCAGCTTTAGACAGGGGGATTTGGCAACTAATGAAAAACTGTTTTTT.

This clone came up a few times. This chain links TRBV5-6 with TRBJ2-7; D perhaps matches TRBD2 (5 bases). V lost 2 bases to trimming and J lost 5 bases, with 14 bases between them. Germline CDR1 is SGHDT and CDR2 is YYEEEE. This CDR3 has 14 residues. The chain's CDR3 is CASSFRASTHEQYF. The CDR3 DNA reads TGTGCCAGCAGCTTTAGGGCTAGCACCCACGAGCAGTACTTC. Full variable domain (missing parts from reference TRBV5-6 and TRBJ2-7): DAGVTQSPTHLIKTRGQQVTLRCSPKSGHDTVSWYQQALGQGPQFIFQYYEEEERQRGNFPDRFSGHQFPNYSSELNVNALLLGDSALYLCASSFRASTHEQYFGPGTRLTVT.

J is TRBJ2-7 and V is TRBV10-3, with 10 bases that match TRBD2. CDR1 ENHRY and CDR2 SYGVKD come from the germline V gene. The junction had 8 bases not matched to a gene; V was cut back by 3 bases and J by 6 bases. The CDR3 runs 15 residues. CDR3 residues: CAISDMASGSGEQYF. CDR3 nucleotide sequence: TGTGCCATCAGTGATATGGCTAGCGGGAGTGGCGAGCAGTACTTC.

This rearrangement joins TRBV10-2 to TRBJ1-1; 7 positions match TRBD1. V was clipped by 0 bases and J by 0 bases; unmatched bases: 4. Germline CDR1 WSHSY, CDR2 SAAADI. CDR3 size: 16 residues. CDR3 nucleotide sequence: TGCGCCAGCAGTGAGTCGATGGGGACAGTGAACACTGAAGCTTTCTTT. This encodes CASSESMGTVNTEAFF.

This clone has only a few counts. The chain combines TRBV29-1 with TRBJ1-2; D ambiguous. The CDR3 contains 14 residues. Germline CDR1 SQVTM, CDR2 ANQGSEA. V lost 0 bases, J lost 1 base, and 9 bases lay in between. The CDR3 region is CSVEDPSDNYGYTF. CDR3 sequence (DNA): TGCAGCGTTGAAGATCCCTCAGATAACTATGGCTACACCTTC.

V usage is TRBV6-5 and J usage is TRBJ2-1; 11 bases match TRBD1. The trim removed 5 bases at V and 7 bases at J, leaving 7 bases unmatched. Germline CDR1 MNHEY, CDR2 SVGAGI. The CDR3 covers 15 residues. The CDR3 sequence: CASSIGQGARNEQFF. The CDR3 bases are TGTGCCAGCAGTATCGGACAGGGGGCACGGAATGAGCAGTTCTTC.

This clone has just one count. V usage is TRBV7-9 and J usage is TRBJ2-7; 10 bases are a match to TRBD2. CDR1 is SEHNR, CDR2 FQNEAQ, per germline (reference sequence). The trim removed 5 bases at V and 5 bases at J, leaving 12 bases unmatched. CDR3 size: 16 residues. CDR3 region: CASSPRGAGGPDEQYF. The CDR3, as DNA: TGTGCCAGCAGCCCGAGGGGAGCGGGAGGGCCAGACGAGCAGTACTTC.

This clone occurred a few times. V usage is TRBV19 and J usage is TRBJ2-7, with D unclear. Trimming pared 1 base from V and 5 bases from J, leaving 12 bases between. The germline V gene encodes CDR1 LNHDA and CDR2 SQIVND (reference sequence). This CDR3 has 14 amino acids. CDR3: CASSIGAGPNEQYF. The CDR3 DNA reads TGTGCCAGTAGTATAGGGGCAGGTCCCAACGAGCAGTACTTC.

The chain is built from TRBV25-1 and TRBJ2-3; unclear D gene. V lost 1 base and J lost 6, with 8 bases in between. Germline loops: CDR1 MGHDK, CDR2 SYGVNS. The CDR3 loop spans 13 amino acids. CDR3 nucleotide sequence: TGTGCCAGCAGTGAATTCGCCGGCGATACGCAGTATTTT. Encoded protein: CASSEFAGDTQYF.

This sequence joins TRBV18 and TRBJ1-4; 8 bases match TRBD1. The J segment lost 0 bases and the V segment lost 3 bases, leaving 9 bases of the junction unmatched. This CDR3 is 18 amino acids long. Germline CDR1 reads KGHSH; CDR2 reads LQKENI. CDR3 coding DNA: TGTGCCAGCTCACCTGTACTGGGGGACAGGACAACTAATGAAAAACTGTTTTTT. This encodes CASSPVLGDRTTNEKLFF.

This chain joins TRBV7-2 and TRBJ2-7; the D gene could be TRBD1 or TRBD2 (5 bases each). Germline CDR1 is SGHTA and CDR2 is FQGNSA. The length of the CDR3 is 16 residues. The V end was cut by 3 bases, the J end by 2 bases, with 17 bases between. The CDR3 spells CASSLATGVGAYEQYF. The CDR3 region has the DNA TGTGCCAGCAGCTTGGCAACAGGAGTGGGAGCCTACGAGCAGTACTTC.

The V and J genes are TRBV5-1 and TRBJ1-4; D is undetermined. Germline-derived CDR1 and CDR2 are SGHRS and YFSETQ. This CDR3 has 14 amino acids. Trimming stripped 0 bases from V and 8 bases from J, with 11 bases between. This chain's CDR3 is CASSLGDMGEKLFF. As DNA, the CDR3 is TGCGCCAGCAGCTTGGGTGATATGGGGGAAAAACTGTTTTTT.

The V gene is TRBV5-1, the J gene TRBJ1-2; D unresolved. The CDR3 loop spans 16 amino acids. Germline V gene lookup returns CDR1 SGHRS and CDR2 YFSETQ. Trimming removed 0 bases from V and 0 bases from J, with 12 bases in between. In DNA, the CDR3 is TGCGCCAGCAGCTTGGCTTTAGGAACCGCTAACTATGGCTACACCTTC. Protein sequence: CASSLALGTANYGYTF.

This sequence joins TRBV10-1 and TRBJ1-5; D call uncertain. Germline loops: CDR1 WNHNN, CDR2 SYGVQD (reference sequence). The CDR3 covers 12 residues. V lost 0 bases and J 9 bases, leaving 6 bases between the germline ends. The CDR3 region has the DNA TGCGCCAGCAGTGAGTCGAGTGGGCCCCAGCATTTT. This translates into CASSESSGPQHF.